The clone carrying this T cell receptor (beta chain) was seen at least ten times. Its antigen remains unknown. The data belong to a study of Graves' ophthalmopathy and Graves' hyperthyroidism. Across the whole study: Peripheral blood was obtained at first diagnosis, ahead of any treatment. General study points: The blood repertoire also included most expanded thyroid clonotypes above 0.001 frequency.

RNA transcripts provided the template for amplifying TCR beta CDR3 regions. In the first round, RT-PCR was carried out with HTBI primers, and a multiplex PCR formed the second round. Each CDR3 protein gets one entry after TCRdb re-called the multiplex PCR reads with MiXCR. The table records some 370,000 distinct CDR3 sequences, about 15% of them present only once. Reliance was placed on clinical symptoms, serum thyroxine, TRAb, thyroid ultrasound and orbital computed tomography for diagnosis. V trimming: 3 bases; J trimming: 4 bases; junction bases outside the gene matches: 12. The CDR3 length is 16 residues.

The rearrangement uses TRBV12-3 or TRBV12-4 and TRBJ2-7; 7 bases are a match to TRBD1. The TCR was taken from an adult woman with stable Graves' hyperthyroidism. Sequencing was done on a sample of peripheral blood. The CDR3 sequence is CASSLGAQGLGYEQYF. CDR3 in DNA: TGTGCCAGCAGTTTGGGCGCACAGGGGTTGGGGTACGAGCAGTACTTC.